This record looks at one TCR beta chain sequence and its context. In the study's own analysis: By means of reference gene primer amplification, nucleated cell counts were estimated. Only in-frame clones appear in the TCRdb table, and some are missing; sequencing was by immunoSEQ multiplex PCR. That table gives V, J and clone size, and the DNA gave D and trimming. The profile covers around 100,000 clones, with under 85% appearing a single time and about 24% taken by the ten largest. The record originates from a study of blood T cell repertoires in COVID-19. Study details: Material from acute and convalescent COVID-19 was sourced from the United States, Italy and Spain. The cDNA or gDNA used as material had been derived from T cells, B-cell-depleted T cells, or PBMCs.

The CDR3 has 12 amino acids. V was shortened by 6 bases and J by 9 bases, with 12 bases between the two germline ends. This chain uses TRBV12-3 or TRBV12-4 with TRBJ2-1, with D maybe TRBD1 (6 bases). The clonotype comes from a human donor in a cohort sampled during active COVID-19. Sequencing input: peripheral blood. CDR3 region: CASRLRGSEQFF. CDR3 sequence (DNA): TGTGCCAGCAGACTAAGGGGGAGTGAGCAGTTCTTC.